Below, 13 T cell receptor beta chains from the same sample are listed, as sequenced in a study of regulatory T cells in long-lasting Graves disease. Arm-PCR with iRepertoire HTBI primers amplified the CDR3 regions for these TCR beta libraries. MiXCR, applied by TCRdb to the multiplex PCR reads, yields one record per CDR3 protein. The data show fewer than 350,000 distinct CDR3 sequences, over 15% seen once. Documented time point: newly diagnosed GD, antithyroid drugs for less than 3 months. PBMC-extracted RNA yielded the TCR library. Sequenced material: peripheral blood mononuclear cells (PBMCs), taken at new diagnosis, from a patient treated with antithyroid drugs. All receptors come from a female donor with Graves disease.

This clonotype was seen repeatedly, ten times or more. This chain links TRBV2 with TRBJ2-1; D remains ambiguous. The V end was cut by 7 bases, the J end by 6 bases, with 10 bases between. This CDR3 is built from 12 residues. Germline assignment: CDR1 SNHLY and CDR2 FYNNEI. The CDR3 bases are TGTGCCAGCATAGGGCCGGGCAATGAGCAGTTCTTC. Its translation is CASIGPGNEQFF.

This clonotype was picked up many times. The rearrangement uses TRBV19 and TRBJ2-7; tentative D call: TRBD2 (5 bases). There are 13 residues in the CDR3. V was clipped by 3 bases and J by 4 bases, with 10 bases between them. CDR1 is LNHDA, CDR2 SQIVND, per germline (reference sequence). The CDR3 DNA reads as TGTGCCAGTAGTATGTCGGGGATTTACGAGCAGTACTTC. Amino acid sequence: CASSMSGIYEQYF.

This clonotype has at least ten counts. V and J are TRBV12-3 or TRBV12-4 and TRBJ1-5, with D perhaps matching TRBD1 (5 bases). V dropped 5 bases and J dropped 11 bases, with 13 bases sitting between them. This CDR3 spans 12 amino acids. The CDR3 spells CASSPVGGAQHF. The CDR3 DNA follows: TGTGCCAGCAGTCCAGTGGGGGGAGCCCAGCATTTT.

This clonotype was seen repeatedly, ten times or more. V is TRBV12-3 or TRBV12-4 and J is TRBJ1-6, with TRBD1 as a possible D gene (6 bases). The CDR3 runs 15 residues. V was cut by 1 base and J by 7 bases, with 11 bases left in between. The CDR3 DNA sequence: TGTGCCAGCAGTTTAGGGGGACATGGGAATTCACCCCTCCACTTT. Translation gives CASSLGGHGNSPLHF.

Concerning this clonotype: Its ends do not fully match the called genes, so a read error is possible. The rearrangement links TRBV9 to TRBJ2-5; D remains unclear. CDR3 length equals 16 residues. CDR1 is SGDLS and CDR2 is YYNGEE in the germline V gene. CDR3 amino acids: CASSVGMGSGQGTQYF. CDR3 nucleotide sequence: TGTGCCAGCAGCGTAGGTATGGGGTCGGGTCAAGGGACCCAGTACTTC.

This clonotype was seen more than once but under ten times. The chain has TRBV19 and TRBJ2-2; perhaps TRBD2 as D (7 bases). The V end lost 4 bases, the J end lost 0 bases, and 15 bases lay between the germline ends. The CDR3 sequence is 17 residues long. Germline-derived CDR1 and CDR2 are LNHDA and SQIVND (reference sequence). CDR3 residues: CASSKGGVAANTGELFF. The CDR3 DNA reads TGTGCCAGTAGTAAAGGGGGGGTGGCAGCGAACACCGGGGAGCTGTTTTTT.

This clonotype was detected ten times or more. The rearrangement joins TRBV24-1 to TRBJ2-5, with D maybe TRBD2 (7 bases). The CDR3 runs 16 residues. V was cut by 4 bases and J by 1 base, with 15 bases left in between. Germline lookup yields CDR1 KGHDR and CDR2 SFDVKD. The CDR3 loop reads CATSDPGGHFQETQYF. In nucleotides, the CDR3 is TGTGCCACCAGTGACCCCGGGGGGCACTTCCAAGAGACCCAGTACTTC.

The rearrangement uses TRBV24-1 and TRBJ1-4; the D is unclear. The germline V and J ends were trimmed by 3 bases and 5 bases, with 15 bases remaining between them. CDR3 length: 16 amino acids. The germline gives CDR1 KGHDR, CDR2 SFDVKD. CDR3 region: CATSDPSLGLNEKLFF. The CDR3 nucleotides are TGTGCCACCAGTGATCCCTCCTTGGGCCTCAATGAAAAACTGTTTTTT.

This clonotype has a handful of counts. This likely traces to a read error, being one base from a far larger clone. This chain joins TRBV7-7 and TRBJ2-1; 12 nucleotides agree with TRBD2. This CDR3 has 17 amino acids. CDR1 is SSHAT and CDR2 is FNYEAQ in the germline V gene (reference sequence). CDR3 DNA: TGTGCTAGCAGCTTAGCGCGGCCTAGCGGGAGGGTATACGAGCAGTTCTTC. As protein: CASSLARPSGRVYEQFF.

This clonotype was counted many times. This chain joins TRBV24-1 and TRBJ2-5; tentative D call: TRBD1 (5 bases). Germline loops: CDR1 KGHDR, CDR2 SFDVKD. The V end lost 1 base, the J end lost 4 bases, and 12 bases lay between the germline ends. CDR3 length equals 15 residues. The CDR3 sequence: CATSDFGQGGETQYF. The DNA of the CDR3 is TGTGCCACCAGTGATTTTGGGCAGGGTGGAGAGACCCAGTACTTC.

This clonotype has at least ten counts. The chain uses TRBV12-3 or TRBV12-4 and TRBJ2-7, with TRBD1 matching over 9 bases. Trimming cost V 5 bases and J 3 bases; bases outside gene matches: 8. This CDR3 is 15 amino acids long. The CDR3 DNA reads as TGTGCCAGCAGTCACTCCGGGACAGGGTTCTACGAGCAGTACTTC. It encodes CASSHSGTGFYEQYF.

A remark on this clonotype: The CDR3 does not close with the conserved phenylalanine or tryptophan, likely indicating a read error. The rearrangement uses TRBV25-1 and TRBJ1-3; D is possibly TRBD1 (5 bases). Trimming removed 5 bases at V and 1 base at J, with 21 bases between. The CDR3 consists of 18 residues. Germline V lookup: CDR1 MGHDK, CDR2 SYGVNS. CDR3 amino acids: CASSPVLLAGLSGNTIYL. CDR3 nucleotides: TGTGCCAGCAGTCCAGTTTTACTCGCAGGGTTATCTGGAAACACCATATATCTT.

This clonotype was recorded many times. V gene TRBV28 combines with J gene TRBJ2-1, with 9 nucleotides matching TRBD2. The length of the CDR3 is 18 residues. V shed 3 bases and J 0 bases; nucleotides not matched to a gene: 9. CDR1 and CDR2 from the germline V gene are MDHEN and SYDVKM. As DNA, the CDR3 is TGTGCCAGCAGTTTCCCAGCGGGAGGTACTAGCTCCTACAATGAGCAGTTCTTC. As protein: CASSFPAGGTSSYNEQFF. The variable domain in full, with the rest retrieved from reference TRBV28 and TRBJ2-1, is DVKVTQSSRYLVKRTGEKVFLECVQDMDHENMFWYRQDPGLGLRLIYFSYDVKMKEKGDIPEGYSVSREKKERFSLILESASTNQTSMYLCASSFPAGGTSSYNEQFFGPGTRLTVL.